Shown below are 25 T cell receptor beta chains from a single sample sequenced in a study of T cells expressing NK-cell markers. TCRdb reprocessed the 5' RACE reads and stores each CDR3 protein as one record, lacking DNA. The specimen's table records roughly 160,000 distinct CDR3 sequences. The sample was blood T cells: a sorted CD56 or NKG2C T cell subset, CD4+ or CD8+ T cells, or bulk PBMC T cells (not recorded which). These receptors all stem from a man aged 18-70 years in good health.

The gene calls are TRBV7-2 and TRBJ2-3; TCRdb's assignment of TRBD2 cannot be checked, as there is no DNA. This CDR3 is built from 16 residues. CDR1 SGHTA and CDR2 FQGNSA come from the germline V gene. CDR3 residues: CASSSFSGGGTDTQYF. The entire variable domain, with the rest obtained from reference TRBV7-2 and TRBJ2-3, is as follows: GAGVSQSPSNKVTEKGKDVELRCDPISGHTALYWYRQSLGQGLEFLIYFQGNSAPDKSGLPSDRFSAERTGGSVSTLTIQRTQQEDSAVYLCASSSFSGGGTDTQYFGPGTRLTVL.

The chain combines TRBV7-8 with TRBJ2-1; without DNA, the TCRdb call of TRBD1 cannot be checked. Germline V gene data show CDR1 as SGHVS and CDR2 as FQNEAQ. This CDR3 is 16 amino acids long. CDR3 residues: CASSYRDGLTYNEQFF.

J is TRBJ2-1 and V is TRBV12-5; TCRdb indicates TRBD1, and absent DNA this call remains unverified. The CDR3 length is 15 residues. CDR1 and CDR2 (germline): LGHNT, FRNRAP. The CDR3 reads CASGWGSSSYNEQFF.

The rearrangement joins TRBV5-1 to TRBJ2-5; TCRdb lists TRBD2, though no DNA is available to test this call. CDR1 is SGHRS and CDR2 is YFSETQ in the germline V gene. The CDR3 is made up of 17 amino acids. CDR3 sequence reads: CASSLGASGGARETQYF. Full variable domain (outside the CDR3, taken from reference TRBV5-1 and TRBJ2-5): KAGVTQTPRYLIKTRGQQVTLSCSPISGHRSVSWYQQTPGQGLQFLFEYFSETQRNKGNFPGRFSGRQFSNSRSEMNVSTLELGDSALYLCASSLGASGGARETQYFGPGTRLLVL.

The chain is built from TRBV2 and TRBJ1-4. Germline values: CDR1 SNHLY, CDR2 FYNNEI. There are 14 residues in the CDR3. CDR3 amino acids: CASTETATNEKLFF.

The rearrangement uses TRBV20-1 and TRBJ1-6; absent DNA, TCRdb's TRBD1 call cannot be checked. Germline values: CDR1 DFQATT, CDR2 SNEGSKA (reference sequence). This CDR3 comprises 17 residues. CDR3: CSAREGAGSSYNSPLHF.

The chain uses TRBV12-3 or TRBV12-4 and TRBJ2-7. CDR3 length equals 14 residues. CDR3 protein: CASSLEGKNYEQYF.

This sequence joins TRBV9 and TRBJ1-1; with no DNA, the TCRdb D assignment of TRBD1 cannot be verified. The CDR3 contains 14 residues. The germline gives CDR1 SGDLS, CDR2 YYNGEE. This chain's CDR3 is CASSTGQKNTEAFF.

The chain links TRBV5-5 to TRBJ1-1; TCRdb lists TRBD1, though no DNA is available to test this call. This CDR3 spans 15 amino acids. Germline-derived CDR1 and CDR2 are SGHKS and YYEKEE (reference sequence). CDR3 in amino acids: CASSLPTGMNTEAFF.

The chain carries TRBV12-5 and TRBJ2-7; TCRdb's assignment of TRBD1 cannot be checked, as there is no DNA. The germline V gene encodes CDR1 LGHNT and CDR2 FRNRAP. The CDR3 totals 17 residues. This CDR3 is CASGFPITAGASYEQYF. Full variable domain (outside the CDR3, taken from reference TRBV12-5 and TRBJ2-7): DARVTQTPRHKVTEMGQEVTMRCQPILGHNTVFWYRQTMMQGLELLAYFRNRAPLDDSGMPKDRFSAEMPDATLATLKIQPSEPRDSAVYFCASGFPITAGASYEQYFGPGTRLTVT.

The J gene is TRBJ1-4, the V gene TRBV5-6. The germline gives CDR1 SGHDT, CDR2 YYEEEE. CDR3 length: 11 amino acids. This CDR3 is CASSFGVELFF.

J is TRBJ1-2 and V is TRBV19; TCRdb selects TRBD1, and the lack of DNA leaves this call unchecked. The CDR3 is 13 residues long. CDR1 and CDR2 from the germline V gene are LNHDA and SQIVND (reference sequence). CDR3: CASTPGINYGYTF. The full variable domain, with the rest looked up from reference TRBV19 and TRBJ1-2, is DGGITQSPKYLFRKEGQNVTLSCEQNLNHDAMYWYRQDPGQGLRLIYYSQIVNDFQKGDIAEGYSVSREKKESFPLTVTSAQKNPTAFYLCASTPGINYGYTFGSGTRLTVV.

The chain is built from TRBV6-1 and TRBJ1-4; TCRdb names TRBD1, which stays unverified in the absence of DNA. This CDR3 has 15 amino acids. CDR1 is MNHNS and CDR2 is SASEGT in the germline V gene. CDR3 sequence: CASSPRQGANEKLFF.

The genes are TRBV7-9 and TRBJ1-5; with no DNA, the TCRdb D assignment of TRBD1 cannot be verified. Looked up from germline, CDR1 is SEHNR and CDR2 is FQNEAQ (reference sequence). The CDR3 totals 15 residues. The CDR3 spells CASSPTGMGNQPQHF.

The chain joins TRBV13 to TRBJ2-7. Germline V gene sequence: CDR1 PRHDT, CDR2 FYEKMQ (reference sequence). This CDR3 is 13 amino acids long. The CDR3 sequence is CASSPQSSYEQYF.

The CDR3 is CASSQDRFTWELFF. This chain joins TRBV23-1 and TRBJ2-2; the TCRdb call, TRBD1, lacks DNA for checking. TRBV23-1 is identified as an open reading frame with a role that is uncertain. CDR3 size: 14 residues.

The CDR3 spells CSARDGGQIHEQYF. V is TRBV20-1 and J is TRBJ2-7; TCRdb designates TRBD1, a call that cannot be tested without DNA. The germline gives CDR1 DFQATT, CDR2 SNEGSKA (reference sequence). This CDR3 region has 14 residues.

The rearrangement links TRBV7-6 to TRBJ1-1. The CDR3 consists of 15 residues. The germline V gene encodes CDR1 SGHVS and CDR2 FNYEAQ. CDR3 protein: CASSHDGGGFTEAFF. Looking up the rest from reference TRBV7-6 and TRBJ1-1 gives the full variable domain: GAGVSQSPRYKVTKRGQDVALRCDPISGHVSLYWYRQALGQGPEFLTYFNYEAQQDKSGLPNDRFSAERPEGSISTLTIQRTEQRDSAMYRCASSHDGGGFTEAFFGQGTRLTVV.

The rearrangement links TRBV7-6 to TRBJ2-5; TCRdb selects TRBD1, and the lack of DNA leaves this call unchecked. The germline gives CDR1 SGHVS, CDR2 FNYEAQ. The CDR3 spans 15 residues. CDR3 region: CASSPLEGGAETQYF.

The chain links TRBV15 to TRBJ2-5; TCRdb reports TRBD1, a call that lacks DNA to check it against. This CDR3 region has 14 residues. Germline-derived CDR1 and CDR2 are LNHNV and YYDKDF (reference sequence). The CDR3 is CATSRAGSEETQYF.

This chain links TRBV20-1 with TRBJ2-3; TCRdb names TRBD1, which stays unverified in the absence of DNA. The germline gives CDR1 DFQATT, CDR2 SNEGSKA (reference sequence). This CDR3 spans 12 amino acids. CDR3 in amino acids: CSAKDNTDTQYF.

The chain uses TRBV2 and TRBJ2-6. The CDR3 loop spans 16 amino acids. Germline CDR1 SNHLY, CDR2 FYNNEI. CDR3: CASSWPRGSGANVLTF.

The chain carries TRBV7-9 and TRBJ2-1; TCRdb's D call, TRBD2, is unchecked because there is no DNA. Per the germline V gene, CDR1 is SEHNR and CDR2 is FQNEAQ (reference sequence). This CDR3 spans 15 amino acids. The CDR3 is CASSPPALVLSEQFF.

The chain is built from TRBV4-2 and TRBJ2-5; without DNA, the TCRdb call of TRBD1 cannot be checked. The CDR3 covers 15 residues. Germline V CDR1 and CDR2: LGHNA, YNFKEQ. CDR3 loop: CASSRPGQGQETQYF.

The chain is built from TRBV27 and TRBJ1-1; TCRdb's D gene call, TRBD1, goes unchecked for lack of DNA. In germline, CDR1 is MNHEY, CDR2 SMNVEV (reference sequence). This CDR3 region has 15 residues. The CDR3 sequence: CASSLTDRVNTEAFF.